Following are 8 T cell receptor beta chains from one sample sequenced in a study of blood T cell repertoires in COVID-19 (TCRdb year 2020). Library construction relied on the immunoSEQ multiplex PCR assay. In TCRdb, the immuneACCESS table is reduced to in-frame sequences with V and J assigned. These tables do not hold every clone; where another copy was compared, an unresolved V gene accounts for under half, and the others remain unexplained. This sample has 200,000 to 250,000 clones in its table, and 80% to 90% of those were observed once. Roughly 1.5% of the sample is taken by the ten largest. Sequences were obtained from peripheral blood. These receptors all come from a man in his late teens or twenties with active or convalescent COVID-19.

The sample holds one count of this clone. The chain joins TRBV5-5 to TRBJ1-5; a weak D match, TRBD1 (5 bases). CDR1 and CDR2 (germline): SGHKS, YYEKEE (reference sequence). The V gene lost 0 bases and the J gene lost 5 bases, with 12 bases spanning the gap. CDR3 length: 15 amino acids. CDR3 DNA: TGTGCCAGCAGCTTGGTTGTAGGGGAGGATCAGCCCCAGCATTTT. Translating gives CASSLVVGEDQPQHF.

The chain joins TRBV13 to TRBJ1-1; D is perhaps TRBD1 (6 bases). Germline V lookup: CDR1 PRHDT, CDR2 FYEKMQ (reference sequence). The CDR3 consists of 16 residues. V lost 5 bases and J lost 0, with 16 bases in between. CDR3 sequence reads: CASSPSPDRMNTEAFF. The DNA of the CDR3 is TGTGCCAGCAGCCCCTCCCCAGACAGGATGAACACTGAAGCTTTCTTT.

CDR3: CASNYQGQVTYEQYF. CDR3 in DNA: TGTGCCAGCAATTACCAGGGACAGGTTACCTACGAGCAGTACTTC. The rearrangement uses TRBV27 and TRBJ2-7; 8 bases align to TRBD1. With 7 bases clipped from V and 2 bases from J, the junction kept 10 bases outside the gene matches. The V gene's germline CDR1 is MNHEY and CDR2 SMNVEV (reference sequence). The CDR3 extends over 15 amino acids.

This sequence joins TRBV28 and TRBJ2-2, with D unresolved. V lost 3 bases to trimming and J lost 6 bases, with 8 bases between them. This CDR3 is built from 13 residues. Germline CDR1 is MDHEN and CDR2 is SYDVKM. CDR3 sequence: CASSLARPGELFF. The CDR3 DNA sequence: TGTGCCAGCAGTTTGGCCCGCCCCGGGGAGCTGTTTTTT.

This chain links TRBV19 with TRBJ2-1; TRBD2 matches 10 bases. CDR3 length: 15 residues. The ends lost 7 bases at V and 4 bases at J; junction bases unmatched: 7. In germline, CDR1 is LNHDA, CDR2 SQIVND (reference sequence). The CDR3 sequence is CASTVTSGWYNEQFF. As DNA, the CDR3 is TGTGCCAGTACTGTGACTAGCGGGTGGTACAATGAGCAGTTCTTC.

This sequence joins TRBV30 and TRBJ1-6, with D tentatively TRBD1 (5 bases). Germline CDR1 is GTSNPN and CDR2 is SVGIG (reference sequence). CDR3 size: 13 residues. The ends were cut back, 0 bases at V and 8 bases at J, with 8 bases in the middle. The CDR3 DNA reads TGTGCCTGGAGTGTACGGGGGGATTCACCCCTCCACTTT. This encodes CAWSVRGDSPLHF. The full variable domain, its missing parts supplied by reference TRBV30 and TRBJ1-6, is SQTIHQWPATLVQPVGSPLSLECTVEGTSNPNLYWYRQAAGRGLQLLFYSVGIGQISSEVPQNLSASRPQDRQFILSSKKLLLSDSGFYLCAWSVRGDSPLHFGNGTRLTVT.

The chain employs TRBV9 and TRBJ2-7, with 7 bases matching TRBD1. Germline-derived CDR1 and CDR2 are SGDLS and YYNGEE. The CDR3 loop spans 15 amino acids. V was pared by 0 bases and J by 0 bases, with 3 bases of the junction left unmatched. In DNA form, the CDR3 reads TGTGCCAGCAGCGTAGGCCGGGACAGCTCCTACGAGCAGTACTTC. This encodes CASSVGRDSSYEQYF. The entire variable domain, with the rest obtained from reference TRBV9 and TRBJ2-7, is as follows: DSGVTQTPKHLITATGQRVTLRCSPRSGDLSVYWYQQSLDQGLQFLIQYYNGEERAKGNILERFSAQQFPDLHSELNLSSLELGDSALYFCASSVGRDSSYEQYFGPGTRLTVT.

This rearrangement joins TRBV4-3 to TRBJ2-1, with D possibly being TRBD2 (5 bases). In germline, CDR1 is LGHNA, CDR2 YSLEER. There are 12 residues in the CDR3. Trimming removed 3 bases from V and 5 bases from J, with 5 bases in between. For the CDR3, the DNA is TGCGCCAGCAGCCAGCGGGACAATGAGCAGTTCTTC. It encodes CASSQRDNEQFF.